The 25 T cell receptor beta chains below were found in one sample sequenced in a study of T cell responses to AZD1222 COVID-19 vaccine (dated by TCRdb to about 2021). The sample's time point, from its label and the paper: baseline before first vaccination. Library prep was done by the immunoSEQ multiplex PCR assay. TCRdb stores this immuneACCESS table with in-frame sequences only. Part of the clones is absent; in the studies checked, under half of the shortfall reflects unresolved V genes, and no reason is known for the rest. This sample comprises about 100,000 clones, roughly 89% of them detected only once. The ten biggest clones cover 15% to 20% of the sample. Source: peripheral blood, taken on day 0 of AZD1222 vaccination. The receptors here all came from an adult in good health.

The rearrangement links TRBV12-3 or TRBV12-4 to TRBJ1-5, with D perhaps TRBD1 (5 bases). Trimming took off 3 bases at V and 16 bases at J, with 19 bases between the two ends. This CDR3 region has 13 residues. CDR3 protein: CASSFGGGWPSHF. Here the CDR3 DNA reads TGTGCCAGCAGTTTCGGTGGGGGGTGGCCAAGCCATTTT.

CDR3 region: CASSLLGGGNNEQFF. The CDR3 coding sequence is TGTGCCAGCAGTCTCTTGGGCGGGGGGAACAATGAGCAGTTCTTC. This sequence joins TRBV5-4 and TRBJ2-1; the match to TRBD2 covers 8 bases. Germline V gene lookup returns CDR1 SGHNT and CDR2 YYREEE (reference sequence). V was clipped by 5 bases and J by 5 bases; unmatched bases: 9. This CDR3 region has 15 residues.

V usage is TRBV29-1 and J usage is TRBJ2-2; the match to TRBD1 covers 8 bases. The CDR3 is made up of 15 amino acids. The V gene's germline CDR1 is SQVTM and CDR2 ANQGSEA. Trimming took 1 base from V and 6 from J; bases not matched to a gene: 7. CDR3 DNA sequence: TGCAGCGTTGAAGGCAGGGGGCATGTAGCCGGGGAGCTGTTTTTT. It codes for CSVEGRGHVAGELFF.

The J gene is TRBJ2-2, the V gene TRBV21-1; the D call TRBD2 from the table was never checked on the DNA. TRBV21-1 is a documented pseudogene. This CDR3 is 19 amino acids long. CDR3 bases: TGTGCCAGCAGCAAATGTTGGACTAGCGCCCCTAATAACACCGGGGAGCTGTTTTTT. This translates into CASSKCWTSAPNNTGELFF.

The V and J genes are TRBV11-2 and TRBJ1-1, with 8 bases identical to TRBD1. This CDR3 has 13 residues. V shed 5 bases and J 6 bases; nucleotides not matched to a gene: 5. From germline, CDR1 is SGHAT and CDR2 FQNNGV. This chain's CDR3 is CASSADRVSEAFF. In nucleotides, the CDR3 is TGTGCCAGCAGCGCGGACAGGGTTTCTGAAGCTTTCTTT.

CDR3 region: CASSLAGLISEQYF. CDR3 bases: TGTGCCAGCAGCTTGGCCGGACTAATTTCCGAGCAGTACTTC. The rearrangement uses TRBV5-4 and TRBJ2-7; TRBD2 is a possible D gene (6 bases). The CDR3 consists of 14 residues. The germline CDR1 and CDR2 sequences are SGHNT and YYREEE (reference sequence). The V end lost 0 bases, the J end lost 6 bases, and 13 bases lay between the germline ends.

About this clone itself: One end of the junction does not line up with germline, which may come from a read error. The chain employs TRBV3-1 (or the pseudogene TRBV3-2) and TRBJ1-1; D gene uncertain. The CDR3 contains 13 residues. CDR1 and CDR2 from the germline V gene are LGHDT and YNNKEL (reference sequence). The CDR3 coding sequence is TGTGCCAGCAGTCAAGCGAGGTACACTGAAGCTTTCTTT. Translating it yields CASSQARYTEAFF.

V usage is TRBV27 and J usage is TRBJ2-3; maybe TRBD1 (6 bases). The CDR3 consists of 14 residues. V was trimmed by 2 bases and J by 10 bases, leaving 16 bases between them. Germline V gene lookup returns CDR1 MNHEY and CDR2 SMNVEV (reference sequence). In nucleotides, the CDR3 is TGTGCCAGCAGTTTAGGGCAGGGGTGGGATGCGCAGTATTTT. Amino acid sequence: CASSLGQGWDAQYF.

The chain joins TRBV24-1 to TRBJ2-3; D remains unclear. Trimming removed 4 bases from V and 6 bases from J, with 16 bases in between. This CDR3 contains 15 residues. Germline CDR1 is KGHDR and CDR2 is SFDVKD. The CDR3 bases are TGTGCCACCAGTGACCGGACGGCTTCCTCCGATACGCAGTATTTT. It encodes CATSDRTASSDTQYF.

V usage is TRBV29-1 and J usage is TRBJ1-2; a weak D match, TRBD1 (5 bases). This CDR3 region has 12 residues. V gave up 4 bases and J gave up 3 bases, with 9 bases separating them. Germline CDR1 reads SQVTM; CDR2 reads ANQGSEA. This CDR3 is CSVGGADYGYTF. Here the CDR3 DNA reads TGCAGCGTTGGAGGGGCCGACTATGGCTACACCTTC.

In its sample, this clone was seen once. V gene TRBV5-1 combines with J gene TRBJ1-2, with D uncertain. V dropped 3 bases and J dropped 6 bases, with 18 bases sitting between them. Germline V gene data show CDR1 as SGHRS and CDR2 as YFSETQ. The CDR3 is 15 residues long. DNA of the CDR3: TGCGCCAGCAGCTCGACTTTCTTATCGTGGGATGGCTACACCTTC. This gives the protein CASSSTFLSWDGYTF. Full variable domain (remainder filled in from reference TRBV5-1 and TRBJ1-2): KAGVTQTPRYLIKTRGQQVTLSCSPISGHRSVSWYQQTPGQGLQFLFEYFSETQRNKGNFPGRFSGRQFSNSRSEMNVSTLELGDSALYLCASSSTFLSWDGYTFGSGTRLTVV.

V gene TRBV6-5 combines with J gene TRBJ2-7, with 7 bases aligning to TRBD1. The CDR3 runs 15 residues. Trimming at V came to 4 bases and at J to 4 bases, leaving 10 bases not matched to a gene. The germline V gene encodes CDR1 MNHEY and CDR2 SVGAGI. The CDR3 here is CASSSDRASFYEQYF. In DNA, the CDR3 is TGTGCCAGCAGTTCCGACAGGGCCTCTTTTTACGAGCAGTACTTC.

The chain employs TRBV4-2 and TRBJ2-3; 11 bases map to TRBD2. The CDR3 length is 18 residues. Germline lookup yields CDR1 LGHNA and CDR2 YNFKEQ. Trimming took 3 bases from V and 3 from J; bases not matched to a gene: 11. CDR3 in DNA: TGTGCCAGCAGCCACGACCTTTTTAGCGGGGGGGCAACAGATACGCAGTATTTT. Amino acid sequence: CASSHDLFSGGATDTQYF.

The CDR3 region has the DNA TGCGCCAGCAGCACTCGACAGGGGAAAAACATTCAGTACTTC. It yields the protein CASSTRQGKNIQYF. The genes are TRBV5-1 and TRBJ2-4, with 8 bases fitting TRBD1. In germline, CDR1 is SGHRS, CDR2 YFSETQ. This CDR3 spans 14 amino acids. With 4 bases clipped from V and 4 bases from J, the junction kept 4 bases outside the gene matches. Full variable domain (rest looked up from reference TRBV5-1 and TRBJ2-4): KAGVTQTPRYLIKTRGQQVTLSCSPISGHRSVSWYQQTPGQGLQFLFEYFSETQRNKGNFPGRFSGRQFSNSRSEMNVSTLELGDSALYLCASSTRQGKNIQYFGAGTRLSVL.

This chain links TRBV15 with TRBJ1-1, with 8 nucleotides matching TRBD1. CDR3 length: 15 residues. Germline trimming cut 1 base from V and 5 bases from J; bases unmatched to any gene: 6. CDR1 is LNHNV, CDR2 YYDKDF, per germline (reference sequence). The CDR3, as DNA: TGTGCCACCAGCAGAGGCCAGGGGGCTGGTACTGAAGCTTTCTTT. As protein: CATSRGQGAGTEAFF.

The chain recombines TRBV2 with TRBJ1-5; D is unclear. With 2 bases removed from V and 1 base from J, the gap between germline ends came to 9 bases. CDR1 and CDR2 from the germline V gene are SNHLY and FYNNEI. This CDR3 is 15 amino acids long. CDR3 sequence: CASSEQRQSNQPQHF. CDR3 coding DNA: TGTGCCAGCAGTGAACAAAGACAAAGCAATCAGCCCCAGCATTTT.

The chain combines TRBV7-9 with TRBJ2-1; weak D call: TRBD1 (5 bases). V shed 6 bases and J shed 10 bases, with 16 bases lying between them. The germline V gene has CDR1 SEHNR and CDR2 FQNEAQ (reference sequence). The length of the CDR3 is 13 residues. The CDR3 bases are TGTGCCAGCAGGCAGTCCGGAAGGGGCGAGCAGTTCTTC. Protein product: CASRQSGRGEQFF.

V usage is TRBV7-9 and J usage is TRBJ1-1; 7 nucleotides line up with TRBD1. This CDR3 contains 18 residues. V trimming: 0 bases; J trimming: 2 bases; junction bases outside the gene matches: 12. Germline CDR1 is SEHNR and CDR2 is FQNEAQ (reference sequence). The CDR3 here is CASSLAGNWDSPNTEAFF. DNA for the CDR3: TGTGCCAGCAGCTTAGCAGGGAATTGGGACAGCCCAAACACTGAAGCTTTCTTT.

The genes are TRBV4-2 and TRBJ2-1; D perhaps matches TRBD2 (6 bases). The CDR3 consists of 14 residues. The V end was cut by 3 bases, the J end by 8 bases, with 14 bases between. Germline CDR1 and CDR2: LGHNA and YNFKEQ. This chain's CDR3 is CASSHGRGSDEQFF. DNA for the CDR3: TGTGCCAGCAGCCATGGCCGGGGGTCCGATGAGCAGTTCTTC.

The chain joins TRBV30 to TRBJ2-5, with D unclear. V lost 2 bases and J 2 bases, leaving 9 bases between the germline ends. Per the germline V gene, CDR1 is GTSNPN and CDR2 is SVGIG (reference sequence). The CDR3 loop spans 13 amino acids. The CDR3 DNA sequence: TGTGCCTGGAGTAGGCAGACACAAGAGACCCAGTACTTC. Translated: CAWSRQTQETQYF.

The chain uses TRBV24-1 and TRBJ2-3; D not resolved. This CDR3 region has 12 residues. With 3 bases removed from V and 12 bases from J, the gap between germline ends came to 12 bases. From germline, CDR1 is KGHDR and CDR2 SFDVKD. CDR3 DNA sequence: TGTGCCACCAGTGATGGCTGGTTTACTCAGTATTTT. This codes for CATSDGWFTQYF.

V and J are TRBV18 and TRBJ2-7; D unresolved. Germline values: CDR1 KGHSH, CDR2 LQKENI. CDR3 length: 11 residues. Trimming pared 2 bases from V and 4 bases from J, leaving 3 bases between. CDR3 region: CASSPGYEQYF. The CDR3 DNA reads TGTGCCAGCTCACCAGGGTACGAGCAGTACTTC.

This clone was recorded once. CDR3 sequence (DNA): TGTGCCAGCTCACCCGTTCCCACTGAAGCTTTCTTT. As protein: CASSPVPTEAFF. The chain joins TRBV18 to TRBJ1-1; D uncertain. There are 12 residues in the CDR3. V was pared by 3 bases and J by 4 bases, with 6 bases between. CDR1 and CDR2 (germline): KGHSH, LQKENI.

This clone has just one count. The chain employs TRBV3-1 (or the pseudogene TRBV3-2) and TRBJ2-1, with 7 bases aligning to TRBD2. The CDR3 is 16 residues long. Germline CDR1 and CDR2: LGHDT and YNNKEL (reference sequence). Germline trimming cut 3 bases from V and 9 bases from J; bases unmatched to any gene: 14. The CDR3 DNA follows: TGTGCCAGCAGCCAGGGGGGAGGGGTTGTCCGGGTTGAGCAGTTCTTC. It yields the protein CASSQGGGVVRVEQFF.

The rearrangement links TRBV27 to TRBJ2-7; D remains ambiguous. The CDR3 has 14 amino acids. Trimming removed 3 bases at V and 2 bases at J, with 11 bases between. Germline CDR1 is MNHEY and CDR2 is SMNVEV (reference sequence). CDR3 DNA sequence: TGTGCCAGCAGTTTTACTGGGCGAGCCTACGAGCAGTACTTC. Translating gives CASSFTGRAYEQYF.